The clone carrying this T cell receptor beta chain was recorded a few times. TCRdb reprocessed the RT-PCR reads with MiXCR, giving one entry per CDR3 protein. This table has a few hundred thousand distinct CDR3 sequences, 14% appearing once. This entry comes from a study of response to subunit inactivated influenza vaccine. Between the trimmed V and J ends, which lost 2 bases and 4 bases, there was a span of 20 bases. CDR1 and CDR2 (germline): SGHAT, FQDESV (reference sequence). CDR3 size: 18 residues. The chain links TRBV11-1 to TRBJ2-2, with D possibly being TRBD2 (5 bases). This receptor was obtained from a man in his fifties who received an inactivated influenza vaccine. Sequencing was performed on PBMCs from blood, taken roughly 13 days after vaccination. CDR3 region: CASSLSPLRGSSTGELFF. As DNA, the CDR3 is TGTGCCAGCAGCTTAAGCCCACTCCGGGGAAGTAGCACCGGGGAGCTGTTTTTT.